The 18 T cell receptor beta chains below come from one sample, sequenced in a study of spatial heterogeneity in lung cancer (dated by TCRdb to the late 2010s). The receptor library was made with 5' RACE. TCRdb records NextSeq 500 as the sequencer. TCRdb cleaned the public reads at Q25 with fastp, built clones with MiXCR and kept in-frame beta chains. Rows merge per CDR3 protein into single entries with the most common DNA and genes. Within this sample are about 36,000 distinct CDR3 sequences, with more than 6.5% of them counted one time only. Clones ranked in the top ten supply around a tenth of the sample. In light of the paper, this sample's time point label describes: blood at routine non-recurrence follow-up after resection. The source was PBMCs, collected at follow-up. These receptors were taken from a male donor with early-stage non-small cell lung cancer.

The table lists this clonotype with many counts. V is TRBV3-1 and J is TRBJ1-2, with 7 bases that match TRBD1. CDR1 LGHDT and CDR2 YNNKEL come from the germline V gene (reference sequence). The CDR3 sequence is 16 residues long. Germline trimming cut 5 bases from V and 5 bases from J; bases unmatched to any gene: 14. The CDR3 nucleotides are TGTGCCAGCAGCGGAAGTGAGACAGGGCCTTATTATGGCTACACCTTC. Translation: CASSGSETGPYYGYTF.

This clonotype was detected many times. The chain recombines TRBV5-1 with TRBJ2-3, with 9 bases identical to TRBD2. Per germline, CDR1 SGHRS and CDR2 YFSETQ. CDR3 size: 16 residues. Trimming at V came to 4 bases and at J to 1 base, leaving 7 bases not matched to a gene. CDR3: CASSGRSSGGTDTQYF. The CDR3 DNA sequence: TGCGCCAGCAGCGGACGATCTAGCGGGGGCACAGATACGCAGTATTTT.

This clonotype was seen many times. This chain uses TRBV5-6 with TRBJ2-7, with 8 bases lining up with TRBD1. The CDR3 is made up of 15 amino acids. Germline assignment: CDR1 SGHDT and CDR2 YYEEEE. The J segment lost 2 bases and the V segment lost 0 bases, leaving 4 bases of the junction unmatched. Here the CDR3 reads CASSLVTGAAYEQYF. CDR3 coding DNA: TGTGCCAGCAGCTTGGTGACAGGGGCGGCCTACGAGCAGTACTTC.

At least ten counts were recorded for this clonotype. The V gene is TRBV5-4, the J gene TRBJ2-1, with D possibly matching TRBD1 (5 bases). The CDR3 sequence is 12 residues long. The germline V gene has CDR1 SGHNT and CDR2 YYREEE (reference sequence). V lost 2 bases, J lost 9 bases, and 9 bases lay in between. This CDR3 reads CASSFGAAEQFF. CDR3 bases: TGTGCCAGCAGCTTTGGGGCGGCTGAGCAGTTCTTC.

This clonotype was recorded at least ten times. The chain joins TRBV7-9 to TRBJ2-3; D is uncertain. Germline V CDR1 and CDR2: SEHNR, FQNEAQ (reference sequence). The CDR3 length is 15 residues. V dropped 1 base and J dropped 0 bases, with 8 bases sitting between them. In nucleotides, the CDR3 is TGTGCCAGCAGCTTAGGACGGTCCAGCACAGATACGCAGTATTTT. It specifies CASSLGRSSTDTQYF. Full variable domain (missing parts from reference TRBV7-9 and TRBJ2-3): DTGVSQNPRHKITKRGQNVTFRCDPISEHNRLYWYRQTLGQGPEFLTYFQNEAQLEKSRLLSDRFSAERPKGSFSTLEIQRTEQGDSAMYLCASSLGRSSTDTQYFGPGTRLTVL.

This clonotype was seen at least ten times. The rearrangement joins TRBV7-2 to TRBJ2-7, with D possibly TRBD1 on 6 matching bases. Germline assignment: CDR1 SGHTA and CDR2 FQGNSA. The V end lost 5 bases, the J end lost 5 bases, and 19 bases lay between the germline ends. The CDR3 is 15 residues long. CDR3 DNA sequence: TGTGCCAGCAGCCGAACAAGAAACAGGGTGGACGAGCAGTACTTC. It codes for CASSRTRNRVDEQYF.

This chain links TRBV12-3 or TRBV12-4 with TRBJ2-1; D gene ambiguous. V lost 2 bases, J lost 7 bases, and 6 bases lay in between. CDR3 length equals 12 residues. This CDR3 reads CASSLFANEQFF. CDR3 DNA sequence: TGTGCCAGCAGTTTATTCGCTAATGAGCAGTTCTTC.

In the case of this clonotype: A much larger clone lies a single base off, so this may be a read error. The CDR3 does not end in the conserved phenylalanine or tryptophan, so this is likely a read error. The chain combines TRBV13 with TRBJ2-3, with D perhaps TRBD2 (6 bases). Trimming shortened V by 6 bases and J by 1 base, and 11 bases separated the two germline ends. Looked up from germline, CDR1 is PRHDT and CDR2 is FYEKMQ (reference sequence). The CDR3 is made up of 14 amino acids. The CDR3 DNA is TGTGCCAGCAGATCAGCTAGCGGCACAGATACGCAGTATATT. Residues: CASRSASGTDTQYI.

This clonotype was counted ten times or more. CDR3 bases: TGTGCCAGCAGCCCCGGGGGGGGTCCTATCTACAATGAGCAGTTCTTC. Translation gives CASSPGGGPIYNEQFF. The rearrangement joins TRBV3-1 to TRBJ2-1; 8 bases are shared with TRBD2. V dropped 4 bases and J dropped 3; count of bases not matched to a gene: 8. The V gene's germline CDR1 is LGHDT and CDR2 YNNKEL (reference sequence). The CDR3 sequence is 16 residues long.

This clonotype has a count of ten or more. This chain links TRBV7-8 with TRBJ2-5; D uncertain. CDR3 size: 16 residues. The germline CDR1 and CDR2 sequences are SGHVS and FQNEAQ. Trimming took 1 base from V and 3 from J, leaving 15 bases between them. CDR3 sequence reads: CASSLEGSLAKETQYF. CDR3 nucleotides: TGTGCCAGCAGCTTAGAAGGGTCCCTGGCCAAAGAGACCCAGTACTTC.

This clonotype was counted many times. V usage is TRBV6-5 and J usage is TRBJ2-1; D call uncertain. The CDR3 is 14 amino acids. Germline lookup yields CDR1 MNHEY and CDR2 SVGAGI. Deletions cut 2 bases from V and 6 bases from J, with 11 bases between. CDR3 in amino acids: CASSYGVPFNEQFF. In DNA form, the CDR3 reads TGTGCCAGCAGTTACGGGGTCCCATTCAATGAGCAGTTCTTC.

This clonotype appeared many times. This rearrangement joins TRBV7-2 to TRBJ2-7, with 7 bases fitting TRBD2. Losses at the gene ends were 5 bases for V and 3 bases for J; bases not matched to a gene: 1. Looked up from germline, CDR1 is SGHTA and CDR2 is FQGNSA. The CDR3 consists of 12 residues. CDR3 in amino acids: CASSRGGYEQYF. The CDR3 DNA reads TGTGCCAGCAGCCGCGGGGGCTACGAGCAGTACTTC.

This clonotype has ten or more counts. This chain uses TRBV29-1 with TRBJ2-7, with D perhaps TRBD2 (6 bases). Trimming stripped 7 bases from V and 2 bases from J, with 15 bases between. This CDR3 spans 13 amino acids. The germline V gene encodes CDR1 SQVTM and CDR2 ANQGSEA. This chain's CDR3 is CSASRGSPYEQYF. The CDR3 bases are TGCAGCGCCTCCCGGGGGTCCCCCTACGAGCAGTACTTC.

This clonotype was counted many times. This chain connects TRBV27 to TRBJ2-2; tentative D call: TRBD1 (5 bases). The germline V gene has CDR1 MNHEY and CDR2 SMNVEV (reference sequence). Trimming removed 6 bases from V and 7 bases from J, with 15 bases in between. The CDR3 is made up of 14 amino acids. DNA of the CDR3: TGTGCCAGCAGGGTACTCAGGGAAAACGGGGAGCTGTTTTTT. Its translation is CASRVLRENGELFF.

This clonotype appeared many times. The chain joins TRBV11-2 to TRBJ2-7; a possible D gene is TRBD1 (6 bases). The CDR3 is 13 amino acids. Trimming removed 8 bases at V and 2 bases at J, with 13 bases between. Germline CDR1 reads SGHAT; CDR2 reads FQNNGV. In DNA, the CDR3 is TGTGCCAGCGACGACAGGAATCCCTACGAGCAGTACTTC. Its translation: CASDDRNPYEQYF. The variable domain in full, with the rest retrieved from reference TRBV11-2 and TRBJ2-7, is EAGVAQSPRYKIIEKRQSVAFWCNPISGHATLYWYQQILGQGPKLLIQFQNNGVVDDSQLPKDRFSAERLKGVDSTLKIQPAKLEDSAVYLCASDDRNPYEQYFGPGTRLTVT.

V is TRBV10-1 and J is TRBJ2-4; D not resolved. The length of the CDR3 is 12 residues. Germline values: CDR1 WNHNN, CDR2 SYGVQD (reference sequence). V was pared by 11 bases and J by 2 bases, with 10 bases between. Here the CDR3 DNA reads TGCGCCTCCGAGCTAACCAAAAACATTCAGTACTTC. Residues: CASELTKNIQYF.

This clonotype was counted ten times or more. The chain has TRBV3-1 and TRBJ1-6, with a weak D call TRBD1 (5 bases). Trimming removed 6 bases at V and 4 bases at J, with 16 bases between. This CDR3 has 16 residues. Looked up from germline, CDR1 is LGHDT and CDR2 is YNNKEL (reference sequence). The CDR3 nucleotides read TGTGCCAGCAGTCGATGGACATCCAAGTATAATTCACCCCTCCACTTT. This encodes CASSRWTSKYNSPLHF.

The table lists this clonotype with a few counts. The V call is TRBV7-9, the J call TRBJ2-5, with 9 bases that match TRBD2. Germline loops: CDR1 SEHNR, CDR2 FQNEAQ (reference sequence). This CDR3 is built from 18 residues. V dropped 2 bases and J dropped 2; count of bases not matched to a gene: 12. Here the CDR3 DNA reads TGTGCCAGCAGCTTAAGGGCGGGGGGGCCTTATCCGCAAGAGACCCAGTACTTC. Translation gives CASSLRAGGPYPQETQYF.